Following are 27 T cell receptor beta chains from one sample sequenced in a study of cytomegalovirus exposure and HLA in healthy donors. PCR involved 60 Vbeta and 13 Jbeta primers. This table comes from immunoSEQ multiplex PCR, and its TCRdb copy is limited to in-frame clones, with some not included. The sample carries roughly 150,000 clones, around 79% recorded once. The sequenced sample consisted of PBMCs. All receptors derive from a man younger than 45 in good health and CMV-seropositive.

The J gene is TRBJ2-7, the V gene TRBV6-5, with 8 bases fitting TRBD1. CDR1 MNHEY and CDR2 SVGAGI come from the germline V gene. The CDR3 spans 15 residues. Trimming took 0 bases from V and 2 from J; bases not matched to a gene: 3. In DNA, the CDR3 is TGTGCCAGCAGTTACTCGGGACAGGCACCCTACGAGCAGTACTTC. Protein product: CASSYSGQAPYEQYF.

The gene calls are TRBV7-9 and TRBJ2-5, with D hard to call. The CDR3 consists of 11 residues. Germline loops: CDR1 SEHNR, CDR2 FQNEAQ (reference sequence). V was trimmed by 8 bases and J by 2 bases, leaving 6 bases between them. CDR3 residues: CASVRQETQYF. CDR3 DNA sequence: TGTGCCAGCGTCAGGCAAGAGACCCAGTACTTC.

The gene calls are TRBV28 and TRBJ2-7; 9 bases align to TRBD1. CDR3 length: 15 residues. The trim removed 2 bases at V and 5 bases at J, leaving 7 bases unmatched. CDR1 is MDHEN and CDR2 is SYDVKM in the germline V gene. CDR3 residues: CASSLRGQGEDEQYF. In DNA form, the CDR3 reads TGTGCCAGCAGTTTAAGGGGACAGGGAGAGGACGAGCAGTACTTC.

This clone is a singleton in its sample. The rearrangement links TRBV4-1 to TRBJ1-1, with D perhaps TRBD1 (6 bases). The V gene lost 2 bases and the J gene lost 4 bases, with 14 bases spanning the gap. The length of the CDR3 is 15 residues. Germline-derived CDR1 and CDR2 are MGHRA and YSYEKL. CDR3 coding DNA: TGCGCCAGCAGCCAACCGACAGGTCGGCGCACTGAAGCTTTCTTT. Protein product: CASSQPTGRRTEAFF.

The genes are TRBV6-6 and TRBJ1-2, with 8 bases lining up with TRBD1. The CDR3 covers 12 residues. V lost 6 bases and J lost 7; bases outside the gene matches: 4. Germline CDR1 is MNHNY and CDR2 is SVGAGI (reference sequence). CDR3 in amino acids: CASSQDRVGYTF. Written as DNA, the CDR3 is TGTGCCAGCAGCCAGGACAGGGTTGGCTACACCTTC.

The J gene is TRBJ1-2, the V gene TRBV6-1, with a weak D call TRBD1 (5 bases). The CDR3 sequence is 13 residues long. Germline values: CDR1 MNHNS, CDR2 SASEGT. With 5 bases removed from V and 5 bases from J, the gap between germline ends came to 12 bases. CDR3 bases: TGTGCCAGCAGTCCGGGGGGGAATTATGGCTACACCTTC. Residues: CASSPGGNYGYTF.

The V gene is TRBV7-8, the J gene TRBJ2-3; 7 nucleotides agree with TRBD1. CDR1 is SGHVS and CDR2 is FQNEAQ in the germline V gene. CDR3 length equals 15 residues. Trimming removed 5 bases from V and 6 bases from J; junction bases left unmatched: 11. The CDR3, as DNA: TGTGCCAGCAGCACCCAACAGGGGTCCAGGGATACGCAGTATTTT. It is translated as CASSTQQGSRDTQYF.

The chain couples TRBV11-3 to TRBJ2-1; TRBD2 agrees at 8 bases. Germline V gene data show CDR1 as SGHNT and CDR2 as YENEEA. The ends lost 3 bases at V and 5 bases at J; junction bases unmatched: 6. CDR3 length: 15 amino acids. The CDR3 sequence: CASSFGGAGNNEQFF. Written as DNA, the CDR3 is TGTGCCAGCAGCTTCGGGGGGGCCGGGAACAATGAGCAGTTCTTC.

This clone was observed a handful of times. J is TRBJ2-7 and V is TRBV18, with 8 nucleotides matching TRBD1. Germline V CDR1 and CDR2: KGHSH, LQKENI. V lost 3 bases to trimming and J lost 0 bases; unmatched junction nucleotides: 7. The CDR3 spans 16 residues. The chain's CDR3 is CASSPHPGGASYEQYF. For the CDR3, the DNA is TGTGCCAGCTCACCCCATCCAGGGGGCGCCTCCTACGAGCAGTACTTC.

V usage is TRBV5-1 and J usage is TRBJ1-2; no definite D call. Germline V gene sequence: CDR1 SGHRS, CDR2 YFSETQ. Trimming removed 0 bases at V and 2 bases at J, with 8 bases between. The CDR3 spans 14 residues. DNA for the CDR3: TGCGCCAGCAGCTTGGTCGCGGGGAACTATGGCTACACCTTC. Translated: CASSLVAGNYGYTF.

This clone has just one count. The chain carries TRBV5-4 and TRBJ2-7; D is undetermined. There are 14 residues in the CDR3. V shed 6 bases and J shed 1 base, with 14 bases lying between them. CDR1 and CDR2 (germline): SGHNT, YYREEE (reference sequence). DNA for the CDR3: TGTGCCAGCAATCATCAGAGCGCGTCCTACGAGCAGTACTTC. Translating it yields CASNHQSASYEQYF.

The J gene is TRBJ2-5, the V gene TRBV19; 8 nucleotides agree with TRBD2. The germline CDR1 and CDR2 sequences are LNHDA and SQIVND (reference sequence). V was pared by 7 bases and J by 2 bases, with 12 bases of the junction left unmatched. The CDR3 loop spans 16 amino acids. The CDR3 nucleotides read TGTGCCAGTAAAGGGGTAACTAGCGGAGCTCAAGAGACCCAGTACTTC. Translation gives CASKGVTSGAQETQYF.

This clone was picked up a small number of times. The chain uses TRBV4-1 and TRBJ2-7; the D gene is possibly TRBD2 (5 bases). Germline V gene lookup returns CDR1 MGHRA and CDR2 YSYEKL. The CDR3 runs 15 residues. Trimming shortened V by 3 bases and J by 4 bases, and 16 bases separated the two germline ends. CDR3 protein: CASSQAGMRVYEQYF. The CDR3 nucleotides are TGCGCCAGCAGCCAGGCCGGGATGAGGGTATACGAGCAGTACTTC.

The V gene is TRBV2, the J gene TRBJ1-5; TRBD1 matches 7 bases. Germline V gives CDR1 SNHLY, CDR2 FYNNEI. The CDR3 is 15 residues long. The J segment lost 4 bases and the V segment lost 5 bases, leaving 8 bases of the junction unmatched. The CDR3 DNA follows: TGTGCCAGCAGTAAGACAGGGAACTGGAATCAGCCCCAGCATTTT. Protein: CASSKTGNWNQPQHF. Together with reference TRBV2 and TRBJ1-5, the CDR3 gives the full variable domain: EPEVTQTPSHQVTQMGQEVILRCVPISNHLYFYWYRQILGQKVEFLVSFYNNEISEKSEIFDDQFSVERPDGSNFTLKIRSTKLEDSAMYFCASSKTGNWNQPQHFGDGTRLSIL.

V is TRBV2 and J is TRBJ2-7; 10 bases map to TRBD2. V lost 1 base to trimming and J lost 5 bases; unmatched junction nucleotides: 5. The CDR3 contains 15 residues. CDR1 and CDR2 (germline): SNHLY, FYNNEI. The CDR3 DNA reads as TGTGCCAGCAGTGAAGGACCCGGGACTAGCGACGAGCAGTACTTC. This sequence encodes CASSEGPGTSDEQYF.

The chain employs TRBV7-6 and TRBJ1-4; 7 bases line up with TRBD1. J lost 8 bases, V lost 0 bases, and 9 bases had no gene match. The CDR3 has 16 amino acids. Looked up from germline, CDR1 is SGHVS and CDR2 is FNYEAQ. The CDR3 region is CASSLATGTATEKLFF. CDR3 in DNA: TGTGCCAGCAGCTTAGCAACCGGGACAGCAACCGAAAAACTGTTTTTT.

The table lists this clone with a few counts. The V gene is TRBV11-3, the J gene TRBJ2-1; D might be TRBD1 (6 bases). The germline CDR1 and CDR2 sequences are SGHNT and YENEEA. The length of the CDR3 is 15 residues. V shed 5 bases and J shed 1 base, with 12 bases lying between them. The CDR3 coding sequence is TGTGCCAGCAGCGTCAGGGGTGCTTCCTACAATGAGCAGTTCTTC. Translation gives CASSVRGASYNEQFF.

This clone has only one observation. This chain uses TRBV5-1 with TRBJ2-1; 12 bases align to TRBD1. There are 17 residues in the CDR3. CDR1 is SGHRS and CDR2 is YFSETQ in the germline V gene. The ends lost 2 bases at V and 7 bases at J; junction bases unmatched: 10. Here the CDR3 DNA reads TGCGCCAGCAGCTTAAACGCCGGGACAGGGGGCTGGAATGAGCAGTTCTTC. Translating it yields CASSLNAGTGGWNEQFF.

This chain connects TRBV7-7 to TRBJ1-1; D not resolved. Germline loops: CDR1 SSHAT, CDR2 FNYEAQ (reference sequence). The CDR3 runs to 13 residues. Trimming pared 5 bases from V and 3 bases from J, leaving 10 bases between. This chain's CDR3 is CASSLNRDTEAFF. DNA for the CDR3: TGTGCCAGCAGCCTAAACCGGGACACTGAAGCTTTCTTT.

The V and J genes are TRBV28 and TRBJ2-5; a possible D gene is TRBD1 (6 bases). The J call may be in error: the DNA end matches TRBJ2-7 better. In germline, CDR1 is MDHEN, CDR2 SYDVKM. The CDR3 length is 15 residues. The CDR3 loop is CASSGGSRASYEQYF. CDR3 DNA sequence: TGTGCCAGCAGTGGGGGCAGTCGGGCCTCTTACGAGCAGTACTTC.

The chain carries TRBV4-3 and TRBJ2-2, with D possibly matching TRBD2 (6 bases). CDR1 and CDR2 from the germline V gene are LGHNA and YSLEER. V lost 4 bases and J lost 6, with 12 bases in between. The CDR3 contains 14 residues. The CDR3 spells CASSRVGGAGELFF. The CDR3 DNA reads TGCGCCAGCAGCCGGGTCGGGGGAGCCGGGGAGCTGTTTTTT.

This chain links TRBV9 with TRBJ1-5, with D possibly being TRBD1 (5 bases). Germline V gene data show CDR1 as SGDLS and CDR2 as YYNGEE. This CDR3 is built from 15 residues. The V gene lost 3 bases and the J gene lost 0 bases, with 10 bases spanning the gap. The CDR3 DNA reads as TGTGCCAGCAGCGCCGACAGATATAGCAATCAGCCCCAGCATTTT. It codes for CASSADRYSNQPQHF.

This clone was recorded once. The genes are TRBV18 and TRBJ1-1; a possible D gene is TRBD1 (6 bases). V was pared by 6 bases and J by 5 bases, with 10 bases between. The CDR3 extends over 12 amino acids. Germline V CDR1 and CDR2: KGHSH, LQKENI. The DNA of the CDR3 is TGTGCCAGCTCTCCCGGACAGACTGAAGCTTTCTTT. Protein: CASSPGQTEAFF. Full variable domain (missing parts from reference TRBV18 and TRBJ1-1): NAGVMQNPRHLVRRRGQEARLRCSPMKGHSHVYWYRQLPEEGLKFMVYLQKENIIDESGMPKERFSAEFPKEGPSILRIQQVVRGDSAAYFCASSPGQTEAFFGQGTRLTVV.

The chain uses TRBV9 and TRBJ2-3, with D maybe TRBD2 (5 bases). Germline CDR1 reads SGDLS; CDR2 reads YYNGEE. CDR3 length: 14 residues. Trimming took 0 bases from V and 1 from J, leaving 6 bases between them. The CDR3, as DNA: TGTGCCAGCAGCGTAGAGGAGGGCACAGATACGCAGTATTTT. Its protein is CASSVEEGTDTQYF.

The chain is built from TRBV7-2 and TRBJ2-7; 8 bases are shared with TRBD1. In germline, CDR1 is SGHTA, CDR2 FQGNSA. The CDR3 sequence is 15 residues long. J gave up 6 bases and V 0 bases, and 7 bases lay outside the gene matches. The CDR3 reads CASSLAATGVGEQYF. The CDR3 nucleotides read TGTGCCAGCAGCTTAGCGGCGACAGGGGTCGGCGAGCAGTACTTC.

The chain uses TRBV29-1 and TRBJ2-2; perhaps TRBD1 as D (6 bases). Trimming removed 6 bases from V and 6 bases from J, with 17 bases in between. The germline V gene encodes CDR1 SQVTM and CDR2 ANQGSEA. The CDR3 is 14 amino acids. The CDR3, as DNA: TGCAGCGTACACGACAGGTTGAGGCCCGGGGAGCTGTTTTTT. Its translation is CSVHDRLRPGELFF.

The chain recombines TRBV19 with TRBJ2-1, with 8 bases aligning to TRBD2. This CDR3 region has 16 residues. Trimming removed 5 bases from V and 1 base from J; junction bases left unmatched: 7. The germline V gene has CDR1 LNHDA and CDR2 SQIVND (reference sequence). The CDR3 nucleotides are TGTGCCAGTAGTTCTCTAGCGGGCCCATCCTACAATGAGCAGTTCTTC. As protein: CASSSLAGPSYNEQFF.